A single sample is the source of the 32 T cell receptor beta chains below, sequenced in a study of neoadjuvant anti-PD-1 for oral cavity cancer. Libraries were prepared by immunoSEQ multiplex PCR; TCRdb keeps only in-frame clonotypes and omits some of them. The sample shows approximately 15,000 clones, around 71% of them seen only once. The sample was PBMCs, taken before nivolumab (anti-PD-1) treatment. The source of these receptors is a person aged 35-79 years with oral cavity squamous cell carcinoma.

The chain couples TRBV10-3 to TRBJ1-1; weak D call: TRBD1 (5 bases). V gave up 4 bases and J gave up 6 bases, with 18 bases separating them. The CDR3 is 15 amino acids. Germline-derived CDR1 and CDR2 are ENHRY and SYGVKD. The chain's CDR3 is CAISGREVQFAEAFF. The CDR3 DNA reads TGTGCCATCAGTGGCAGGGAGGTACAATTTGCTGAAGCTTTCTTT.

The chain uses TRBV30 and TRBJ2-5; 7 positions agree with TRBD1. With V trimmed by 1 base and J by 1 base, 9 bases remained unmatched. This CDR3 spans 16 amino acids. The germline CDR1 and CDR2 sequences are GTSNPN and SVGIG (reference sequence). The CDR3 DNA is TGTGCCTGGAGTGACCTCCGGACAGGCCCCCAAGAGACCCAGTACTTC. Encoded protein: CAWSDLRTGPQETQYF.

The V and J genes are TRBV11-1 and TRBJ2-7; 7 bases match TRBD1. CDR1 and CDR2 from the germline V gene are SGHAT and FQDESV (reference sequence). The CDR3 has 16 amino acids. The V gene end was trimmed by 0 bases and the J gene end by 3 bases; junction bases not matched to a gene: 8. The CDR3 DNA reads TGTGCCAGCAGCTTAGCAGGGGGCCGGGACAACTACGAGCAGTACTTC. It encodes CASSLAGGRDNYEQYF.

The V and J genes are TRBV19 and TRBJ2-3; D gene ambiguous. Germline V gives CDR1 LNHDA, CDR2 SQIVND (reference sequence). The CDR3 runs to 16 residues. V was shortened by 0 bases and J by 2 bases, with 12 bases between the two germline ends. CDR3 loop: CASSIENSDITDTQYF. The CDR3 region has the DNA TGTGCCAGTAGTATAGAAAACAGCGACATCACAGATACGCAGTATTTT.

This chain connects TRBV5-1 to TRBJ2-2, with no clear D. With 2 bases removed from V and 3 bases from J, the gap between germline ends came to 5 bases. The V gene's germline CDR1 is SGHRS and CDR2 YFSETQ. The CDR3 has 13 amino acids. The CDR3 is CASSFTHTGELFF. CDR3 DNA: TGCGCCAGCAGCTTCACCCACACCGGGGAGCTGTTTTTT.

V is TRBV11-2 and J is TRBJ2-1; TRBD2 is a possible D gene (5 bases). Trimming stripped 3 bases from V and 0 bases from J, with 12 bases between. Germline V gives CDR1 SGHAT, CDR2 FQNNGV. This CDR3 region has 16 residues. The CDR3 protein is CASSFKRPSSYNEQFF. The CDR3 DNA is TGTGCCAGCAGCTTCAAGCGGCCAAGCTCCTACAATGAGCAGTTCTTC. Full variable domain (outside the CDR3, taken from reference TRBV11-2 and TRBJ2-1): EAGVAQSPRYKIIEKRQSVAFWCNPISGHATLYWYQQILGQGPKLLIQFQNNGVVDDSQLPKDRFSAERLKGVDSTLKIQPAKLEDSAVYLCASSFKRPSSYNEQFFGPGTRLTVL.

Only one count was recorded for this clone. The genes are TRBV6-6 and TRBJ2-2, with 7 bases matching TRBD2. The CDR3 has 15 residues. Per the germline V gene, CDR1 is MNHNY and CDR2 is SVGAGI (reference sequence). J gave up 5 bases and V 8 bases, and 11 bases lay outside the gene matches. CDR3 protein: CASSHGAGATGELFF. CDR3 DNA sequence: TGTGCCAGCTCCCATGGGGCGGGAGCGACCGGGGAGCTGTTTTTT.

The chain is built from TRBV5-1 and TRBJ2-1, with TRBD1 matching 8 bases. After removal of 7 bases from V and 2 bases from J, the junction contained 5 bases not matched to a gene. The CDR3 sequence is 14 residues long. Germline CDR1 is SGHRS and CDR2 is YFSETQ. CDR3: CASSSDRAYNEQFF. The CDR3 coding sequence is TGCGCCAGCTCCTCGGACAGGGCCTACAATGAGCAGTTCTTC. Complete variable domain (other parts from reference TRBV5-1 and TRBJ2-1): KAGVTQTPRYLIKTRGQQVTLSCSPISGHRSVSWYQQTPGQGLQFLFEYFSETQRNKGNFPGRFSGRQFSNSRSEMNVSTLELGDSALYLCASSSDRAYNEQFFGPGTRLTVL.

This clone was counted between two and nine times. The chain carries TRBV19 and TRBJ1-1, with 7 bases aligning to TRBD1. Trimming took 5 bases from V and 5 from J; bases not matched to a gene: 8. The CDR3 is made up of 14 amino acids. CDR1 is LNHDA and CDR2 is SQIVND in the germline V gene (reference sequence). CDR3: CASSATGVWTEAFF. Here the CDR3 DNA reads TGTGCCAGTAGTGCTACAGGGGTATGGACTGAAGCTTTCTTT.

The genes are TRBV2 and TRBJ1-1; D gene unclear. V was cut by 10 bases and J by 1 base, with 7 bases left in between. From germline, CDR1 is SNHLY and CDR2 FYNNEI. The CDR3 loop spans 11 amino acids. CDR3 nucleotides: TGTGCCACCAGAGGGAACACTGAAGCTTTCTTT. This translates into CATRGNTEAFF.

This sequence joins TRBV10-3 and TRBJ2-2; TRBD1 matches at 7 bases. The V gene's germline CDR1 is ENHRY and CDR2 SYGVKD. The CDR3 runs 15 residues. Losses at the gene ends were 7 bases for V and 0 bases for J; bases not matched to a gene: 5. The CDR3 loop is CAITPGGSNTGELFF. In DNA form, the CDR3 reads TGTGCCATCACCCCAGGGGGATCGAACACCGGGGAGCTGTTTTTT.

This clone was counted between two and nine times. This CDR3 reads CASSRKSGTAYEQYF. The DNA for the CDR3 is TGTGCCAGCAGCCGCAAATCAGGGACCGCGTACGAGCAGTACTTC. The V gene is TRBV14, the J gene TRBJ2-7; D possibly uses TRBD1 or TRBD2 (5 bases each). V lost 4 bases, J lost 4 bases, and 17 bases lay in between. The CDR3 has 15 residues. Germline CDR1 and CDR2: SGHDN and FVKESK.

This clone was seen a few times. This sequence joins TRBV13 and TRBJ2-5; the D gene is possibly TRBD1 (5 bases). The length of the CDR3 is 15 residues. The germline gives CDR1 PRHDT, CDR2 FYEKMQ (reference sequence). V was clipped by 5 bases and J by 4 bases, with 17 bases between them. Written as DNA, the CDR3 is TGTGCCAGCAGCGCACGTATGACAGTGGCAGAGACCCAGTACTTC. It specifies CASSARMTVAETQYF.

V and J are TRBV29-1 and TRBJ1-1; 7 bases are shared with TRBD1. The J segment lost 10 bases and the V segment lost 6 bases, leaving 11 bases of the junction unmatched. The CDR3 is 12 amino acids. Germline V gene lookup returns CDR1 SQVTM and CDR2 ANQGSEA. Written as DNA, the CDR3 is TGCAGCGTCCCCGGAAGGGGGCTGGGAGCTTTCTTT. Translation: CSVPGRGLGAFF. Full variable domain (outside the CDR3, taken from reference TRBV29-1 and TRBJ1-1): SAVISQKPSRDICQRGTSLTIQCQVDSQVTMMFWYRQQPGQSLTLIATANQGSEATYESGFVIDKFPISRPNLTFSTLTVSNMSPEDSSIYLCSVPGRGLGAFFGQGTRLTVV.

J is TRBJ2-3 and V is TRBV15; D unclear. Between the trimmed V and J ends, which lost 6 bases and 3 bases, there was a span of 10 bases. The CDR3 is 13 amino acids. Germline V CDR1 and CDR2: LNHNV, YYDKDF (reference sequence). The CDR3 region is CATRLPTTDTQYF. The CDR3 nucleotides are TGTGCCACCAGACTACCGACAACAGATACGCAGTATTTT.

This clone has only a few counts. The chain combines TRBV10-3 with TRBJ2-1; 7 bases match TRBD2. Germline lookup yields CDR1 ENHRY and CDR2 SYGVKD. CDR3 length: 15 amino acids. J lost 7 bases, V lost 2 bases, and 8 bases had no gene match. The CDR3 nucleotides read TGTGCCATCAGTGAGGGTTCAATGGGAGGGAATGAGCAGTTCTTC. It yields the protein CAISEGSMGGNEQFF.

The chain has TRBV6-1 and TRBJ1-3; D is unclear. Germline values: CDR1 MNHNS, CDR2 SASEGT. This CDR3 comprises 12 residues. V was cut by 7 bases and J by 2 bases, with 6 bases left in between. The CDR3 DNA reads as TGTGCCAGCAAAGCACCTGGAAACACCATATATTTT. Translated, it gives CASKAPGNTIYF.

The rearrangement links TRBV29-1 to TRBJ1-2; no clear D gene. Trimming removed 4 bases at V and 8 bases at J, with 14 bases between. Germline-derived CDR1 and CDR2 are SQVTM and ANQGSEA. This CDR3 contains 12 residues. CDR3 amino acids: CSVGLSGLGYTF. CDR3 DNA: TGCAGCGTTGGTCTTTCAGGCTTAGGCTACACCTTC.

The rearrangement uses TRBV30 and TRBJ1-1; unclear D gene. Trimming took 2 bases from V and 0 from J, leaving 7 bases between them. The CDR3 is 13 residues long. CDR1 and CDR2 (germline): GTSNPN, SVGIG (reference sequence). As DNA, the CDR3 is TGTGCCTGGAGTCCGGCGGTGAACACTGAAGCTTTCTTT. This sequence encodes CAWSPAVNTEAFF.

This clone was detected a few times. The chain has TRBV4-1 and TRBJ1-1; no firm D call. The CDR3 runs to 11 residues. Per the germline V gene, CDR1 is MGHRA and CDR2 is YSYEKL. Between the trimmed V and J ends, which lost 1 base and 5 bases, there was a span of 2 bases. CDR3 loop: CASSQGTEAFF. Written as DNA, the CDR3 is TGCGCCAGCAGCCAAGGGACTGAAGCTTTCTTT.

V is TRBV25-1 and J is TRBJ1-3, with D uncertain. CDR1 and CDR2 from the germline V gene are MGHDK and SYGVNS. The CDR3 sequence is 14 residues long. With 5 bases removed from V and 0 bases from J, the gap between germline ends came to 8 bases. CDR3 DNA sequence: TGTGCCAGCAGTCCTACCTCCTCTGGAAACACCATATATTTT. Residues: CASSPTSSGNTIYF. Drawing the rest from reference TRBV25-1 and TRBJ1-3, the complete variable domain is EADIYQTPRYLVIGTGKKITLECSQTMGHDKMYWYQQDPGMELHLIHYSYGVNSTEKGDLSSESTVSRIRTEHFPLTLESARPSHTSQYLCASSPTSSGNTIYFGEGSWLTVV.

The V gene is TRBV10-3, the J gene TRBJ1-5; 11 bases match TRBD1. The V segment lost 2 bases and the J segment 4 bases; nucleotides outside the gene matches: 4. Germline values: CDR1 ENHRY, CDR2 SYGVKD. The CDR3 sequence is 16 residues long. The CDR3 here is CAISEGTGGSNQPQHF. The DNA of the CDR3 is TGTGCCATCAGTGAGGGGACAGGGGGATCTAATCAGCCCCAGCATTTT.

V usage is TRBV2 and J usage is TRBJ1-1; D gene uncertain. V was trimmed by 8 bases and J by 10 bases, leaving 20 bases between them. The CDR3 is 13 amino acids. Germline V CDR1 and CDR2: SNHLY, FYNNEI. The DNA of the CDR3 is TGTGCCAGCGCTTCCATGGGTAACGGGGTAGCTTTCTTT. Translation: CASASMGNGVAFF.

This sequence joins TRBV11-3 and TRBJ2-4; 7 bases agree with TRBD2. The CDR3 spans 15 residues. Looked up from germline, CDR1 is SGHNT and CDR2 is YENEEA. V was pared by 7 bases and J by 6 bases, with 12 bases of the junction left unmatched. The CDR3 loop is CASIGRSGTPNIQYF. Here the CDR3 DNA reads TGTGCCAGCATCGGAAGGAGCGGGACTCCAAACATTCAGTACTTC.

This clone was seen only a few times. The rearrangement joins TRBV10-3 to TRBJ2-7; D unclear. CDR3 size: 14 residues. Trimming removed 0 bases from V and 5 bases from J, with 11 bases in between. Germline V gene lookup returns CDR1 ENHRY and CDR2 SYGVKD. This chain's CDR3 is CAISESTRSDEQYF. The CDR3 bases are TGTGCCATCAGTGAGTCGACTCGCTCGGACGAGCAGTACTTC.

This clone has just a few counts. CDR3 sequence (DNA): TGTGCCAGCAGCCCCGGTTGGGCTACCACAGATACGCAGTATTTT. As protein: CASSPGWATTDTQYF. The chain joins TRBV7-8 to TRBJ2-3; D ambiguous. Germline CDR1 and CDR2: SGHVS and FQNEAQ. V lost 5 bases and J lost 2, with 14 bases in between. CDR3 length: 15 residues. Looking up the rest from reference TRBV7-8 and TRBJ2-3 gives the full variable domain: GAGVSQSPRYKVAKRGQDVALRCDPISGHVSLFWYQQALGQGPEFLTYFQNEAQLDKSGLPSDRFFAERPEGSVSTLKIQRTQQEDSAVYLCASSPGWATTDTQYFGPGTRLTVL.

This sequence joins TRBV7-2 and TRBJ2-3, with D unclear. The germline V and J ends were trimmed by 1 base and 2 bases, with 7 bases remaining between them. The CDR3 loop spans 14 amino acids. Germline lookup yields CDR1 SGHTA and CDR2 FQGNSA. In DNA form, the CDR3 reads TGTGCCAGCAGCTTAGACCCGAACACAGATACGCAGTATTTT. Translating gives CASSLDPNTDTQYF. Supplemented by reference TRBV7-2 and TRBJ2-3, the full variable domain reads GAGVSQSPSNKVTEKGKDVELRCDPISGHTALYWYRQSLGQGLEFLIYFQGNSAPDKSGLPSDRFSAERTGGSVSTLTIQRTQQEDSAVYLCASSLDPNTDTQYFGPGTRLTVL.

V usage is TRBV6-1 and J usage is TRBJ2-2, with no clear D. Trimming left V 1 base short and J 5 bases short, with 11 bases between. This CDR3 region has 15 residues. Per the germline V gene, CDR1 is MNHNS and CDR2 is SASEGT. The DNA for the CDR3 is TGTGCCAGCAGTGAAGATGCTTCCGGGACCGGGGAGCTGTTTTTT. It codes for CASSEDASGTGELFF.

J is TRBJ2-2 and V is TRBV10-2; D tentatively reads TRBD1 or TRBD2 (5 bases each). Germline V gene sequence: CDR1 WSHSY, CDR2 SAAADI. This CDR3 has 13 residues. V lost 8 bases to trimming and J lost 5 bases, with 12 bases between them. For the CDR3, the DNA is TGCGCCAGCCGGCCGGGACCTACCGGGGAGCTGTTTTTT. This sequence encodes CASRPGPTGELFF.

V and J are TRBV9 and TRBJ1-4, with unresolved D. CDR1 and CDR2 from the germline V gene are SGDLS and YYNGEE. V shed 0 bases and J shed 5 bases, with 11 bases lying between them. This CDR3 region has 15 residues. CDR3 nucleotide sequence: TGTGCCAGCAGCGTAGGCACGGCCCTCAATGAAAAACTGTTTTTT. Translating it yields CASSVGTALNEKLFF.

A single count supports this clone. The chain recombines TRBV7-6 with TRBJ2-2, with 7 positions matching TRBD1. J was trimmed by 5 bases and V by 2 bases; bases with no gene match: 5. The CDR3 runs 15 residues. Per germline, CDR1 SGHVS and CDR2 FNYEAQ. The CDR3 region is CASSLQGDGTGELFF. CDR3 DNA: TGTGCCAGCAGCTTACAGGGGGATGGGACCGGGGAGCTGTTTTTT.

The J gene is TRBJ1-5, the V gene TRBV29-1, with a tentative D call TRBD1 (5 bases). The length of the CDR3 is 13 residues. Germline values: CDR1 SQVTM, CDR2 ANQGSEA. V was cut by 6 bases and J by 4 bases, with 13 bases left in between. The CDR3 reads CSVHNGGNQPQHF. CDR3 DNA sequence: TGCAGCGTCCACAACGGGGGTAATCAGCCCCAGCATTTT.